This T cell receptor beta chain was sequenced in a study of blood T cell repertoires in COVID-19. For the study at large: Samples came from the United States, Italy and Spain, spanning acute and convalescent COVID-19.

During active infection, Seattle patients enrolled and were then monitored through disease. Per the original data handling: How many nucleated cells were present was estimated from reference gene primer amplification. The assay was immunoSEQ multiplex PCR, and TCRdb's table has in-frame clones only and misses some. V, J and clone size are those of that table, while D and trimming were read from the DNA. In the table there are about 200,000 clones, about 90% of which are singletons. The sequenced sample was peripheral blood. The clonotype originates from a man in his sixties with COVID-19, enrolled during active disease.

DNA of the CDR3: TGCGCCAGCAGCTTGGGATTCAGCAGGGAGGACAATGAGCAGTTCTTC. It yields the protein CASSLGFSREDNEQFF. The chain carries TRBV5-1 and TRBJ2-1; the D gene is possibly TRBD2 (6 bases). Germline V lookup: CDR1 SGHRS, CDR2 YFSETQ. Trimming shortened V by 0 bases and J by 5 bases, and 15 bases separated the two germline ends. CDR3 length equals 16 residues.